This T cell receptor (beta chain) was retrieved from a study of blood T cell repertoires in COVID-19. Study overall: The study drew acute and convalescent COVID-19 samples from the United States, Italy and Spain. PBMCs, B-cell-depleted T cells, or T cells provided the cDNA or gDNA that made up the material.

Self-reported history from a screening survey and questionnaire set each donor's cohort. Two consecutive negative NP/OP PCR tests, clearance, or resolved symptoms defined Cohort 3 recovery. Only one count was recorded for this clone. This table comes from immunoSEQ multiplex PCR, and its TCRdb copy is limited to in-frame clones, with some not included. The sample shows fewer than 200,000 clones, 60% to 80% of them seen only once. Input material: PBMCs or T cells enriched from blood (not recorded which). This sequence originates from a woman between 50 and 59 years old who had recovered from COVID-19.

The CDR3 loop is CASSMGQGAFF. The CDR3 DNA sequence: TGTGCCAGTAGTATGGGTCAGGGGGCTTTCTTT. V gene TRBV19 combines with J gene TRBJ1-1; D is possibly TRBD1 (6 bases). Germline V gives CDR1 LNHDA, CDR2 SQIVND (reference sequence). The V end lost 3 bases, the J end lost 11 bases, and 10 bases lay between the germline ends. There are 11 residues in the CDR3. The full variable domain, in which reference TRBV19 and TRBJ1-1 provide the parts outside the CDR3, is DGGITQSPKYLFRKEGQNVTLSCEQNLNHDAMYWYRQDPGQGLRLIYYSQIVNDFQKGDIAEGYSVSREKKESFPLTVTSAQKNPTAFYLCASSMGQGAFFGQGTRLTVV.